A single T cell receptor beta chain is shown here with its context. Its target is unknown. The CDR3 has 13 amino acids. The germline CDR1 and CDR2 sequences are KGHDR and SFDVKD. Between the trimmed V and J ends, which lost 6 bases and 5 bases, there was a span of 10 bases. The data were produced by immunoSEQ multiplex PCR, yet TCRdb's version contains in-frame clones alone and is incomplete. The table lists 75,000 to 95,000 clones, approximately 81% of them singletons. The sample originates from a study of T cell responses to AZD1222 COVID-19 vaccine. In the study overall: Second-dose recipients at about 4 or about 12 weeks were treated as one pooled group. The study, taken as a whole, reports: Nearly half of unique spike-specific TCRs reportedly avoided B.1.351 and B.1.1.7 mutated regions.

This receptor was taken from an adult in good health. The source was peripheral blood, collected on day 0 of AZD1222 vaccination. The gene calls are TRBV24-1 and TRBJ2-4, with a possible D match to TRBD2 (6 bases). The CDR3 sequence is CATSLSGENIQYF. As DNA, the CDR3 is TGTGCCACCAGTTTATCGGGGGAAAACATTCAGTACTTC.